One and the same sample provided the 10 T cell receptor beta chains below, sequenced in a study of cytotoxic CD8 clonotypes in ibrutinib-treated CLL. The data were produced by immunoSEQ multiplex PCR, yet TCRdb's version contains in-frame clones alone and is incomplete. The data hold more than 300,000 clones, with around four fifths observed a single time. Sequencing used PBMCs, obtained before ibrutinib treatment. The receptors originated from a human donor with chronic lymphocytic leukemia.

This sequence joins TRBV30 and TRBJ1-1; D not resolved. Germline V gene sequence: CDR1 GTSNPN, CDR2 SVGIG (reference sequence). This CDR3 contains 11 residues. Trimming stripped 8 bases from V and 6 bases from J, with 13 bases between. CDR3 protein: CARRSGPEAFF. CDR3 bases: TGTGCCCGAAGGAGTGGCCCTGAAGCTTTCTTT.

About this clone itself: No DNA is shown, since the ends of the CDR3 on it are uncertain; the CDR3 is the one TCRdb lists. The genes are TRBV4-1 and TRBJ2-1; the DNA was not used to check the table's D call, TRBD2. From germline, CDR1 is MGHRA and CDR2 YSYEKL. The CDR3 comprises 16 residues, both ends counted. CDR3 protein: CASSRGAVASGSFLFF.

The J gene is TRBJ1-1, the V gene TRBV5-4; 8 bases align to TRBD1. The CDR3 loop spans 15 amino acids. CDR1 is SGHNT, CDR2 YYREEE, per germline (reference sequence). J lost 0 bases, V lost 2 bases, and 3 bases had no gene match. CDR3 protein: CASSFLGQVNTEAFF. CDR3 DNA: TGTGCCAGCAGCTTCTTGGGACAGGTGAACACTGAAGCTTTCTTT.

The chain joins TRBV5-1 to TRBJ2-1; 7 bases are shared with TRBD1. The J segment lost 4 bases and the V segment lost 4 bases, leaving 5 bases of the junction unmatched. The germline CDR1 and CDR2 sequences are SGHRS and YFSETQ. This CDR3 is 14 amino acids long. The DNA for the CDR3 is TGCGCCAGCAGCGAGGGGACAGTTTACAATGAGCAGTTCTTC. It encodes CASSEGTVYNEQFF.

The V gene is TRBV28, the J gene TRBJ1-5, with TRBD1 matching over 9 bases. Trimming cost V 3 bases and J 5 bases; bases outside gene matches: 20. This CDR3 contains 20 residues. Germline V gives CDR1 MDHEN, CDR2 SYDVKM. This chain's CDR3 is CASSFPMRQGDYSEDQPQHF. CDR3 sequence (DNA): TGTGCCAGCAGTTTCCCTATGCGACAGGGGGACTATAGTGAGGATCAGCCCCAGCATTTT.

The chain has TRBV14 and TRBJ2-7; D remains ambiguous. Germline CDR1 SGHDN, CDR2 FVKESK. The CDR3 length is 11 residues. CDR3 sequence reads: CALRYNGEQYF. The CDR3 bases are TGTGCTCTCAGATACAACGGCGAGCAGTACTTC.

This chain connects TRBV5-4 to TRBJ2-1; 14 nucleotides agree with TRBD2. The germline V gene has CDR1 SGHNT and CDR2 YYREEE (reference sequence). This CDR3 is 17 amino acids long. The ends lost 4 bases at V and 0 bases at J; junction bases unmatched: 3. The chain's CDR3 is CASSQGLAGVSYNEQFF. The CDR3 DNA reads TGTGCCAGCAGCCAGGGACTAGCGGGAGTCTCCTACAATGAGCAGTTCTTC.

J is TRBJ2-7 and V is TRBV7-9, with 8 positions matching TRBD1. CDR1 is SEHNR, CDR2 FQNEAQ, per germline (reference sequence). The length of the CDR3 is 13 residues. V gave up 7 bases and J gave up 2 bases; unmatched junction bases: 4. CDR3 nucleotide sequence: TGTGCCAGCACCGGGGGACAGGCCTACGAGCAGTACTTC. Its translation is CASTGGQAYEQYF.

This clone appeared a few times. The chain links TRBV5-1 to TRBJ2-1; D unresolved. V was trimmed by 1 base and J by 4 bases, leaving 3 bases between them. The CDR3 spans 12 residues. CDR1 is SGHRS and CDR2 is YFSETQ in the germline V gene. CDR3 loop: CASSLSYNEQFF. Here the CDR3 DNA reads TGCGCCAGCAGCTTGTCGTACAATGAGCAGTTCTTC.

CDR3 amino acids: CASRAVTDTQYF. CDR3 nucleotides: TGTGCCAGCCGGGCGGTTACAGATACGCAGTATTTT. The chain is built from TRBV2 and TRBJ2-3; D not certain. Trimming shortened V by 8 bases and J by 3 bases, and 9 bases separated the two germline ends. The CDR3 has 12 residues. The germline CDR1 and CDR2 sequences are SNHLY and FYNNEI.